The next 27 T cell receptor beta chains were all read from a single sample in a study of vaccination effects on CD4 cells after COVID-19. These receptors lack a known antigen. Viral peptide pools were used in the ViraFEST assay to expand antigen-specific CD4+ T cells, and sequencing came afterward. Having been cultured for roughly 9 days, the cells underwent CD4+ T cell isolation. A PCR test confirmed that the person had SARS-CoV-2 infection between March and December 2020. Some clones are missing from TCRdb's copy, which holds only in-frame ones; the method was immunoSEQ multiplex PCR. The sample includes approximately 31,000 clones, more than 60% seen only once; the top ten take less than 35%. The sequencing here drew on CD4+ T cells from PBMCs cultured with a peptide pool, taken before COVID-19 vaccination. The receptor source for this set is a human donor who had a prior SARS-CoV-2 infection.

The V and J genes are TRBV29-1 and TRBJ2-5, with D unclear. Germline-derived CDR1 and CDR2 are SQVTM and ANQGSEA. The V gene lost 0 bases and the J gene lost 5 bases, with 16 bases spanning the gap. This CDR3 has 15 residues. CDR3 protein: CSVEDPAFPRETQYF. CDR3 DNA: TGCAGCGTTGAAGATCCGGCCTTCCCGAGGGAGACCCAGTACTTC.

This rearrangement joins TRBV27 to TRBJ2-7; 10 nucleotides match TRBD1. Losses at the gene ends were 0 bases for V and 2 bases for J; bases not matched to a gene: 4. This CDR3 spans 16 amino acids. CDR1 is MNHEY, CDR2 SMNVEV, per germline (reference sequence). CDR3 sequence reads: CASSLSAGQGTYEQYF. The CDR3 DNA sequence: TGTGCCAGCAGTTTATCGGCGGGACAGGGGACCTACGAGCAGTACTTC.

In its sample, this clone was seen once. The chain uses TRBV9 and TRBJ2-2, with 8 nucleotides matching TRBD1. The germline V gene has CDR1 SGDLS and CDR2 YYNGEE. The CDR3 runs 16 residues. V was clipped by 4 bases and J by 5 bases; unmatched bases: 10. DNA for the CDR3: TGTGCCAGCAGCTCCACCGGGACAGGTAGTACCGGGGAGCTGTTTTTT. Translated, it gives CASSSTGTGSTGELFF.

There are a few counts of this clone. The rearrangement joins TRBV4-1 to TRBJ1-1; D gene uncertain. V was trimmed by 4 bases and J by 4 bases, leaving 16 bases between them. This CDR3 has 15 amino acids. Germline loops: CDR1 MGHRA, CDR2 YSYEKL. CDR3 sequence reads: CASSRLSGGGTEAFF. The DNA of the CDR3 is TGCGCCAGCAGCCGCCTCTCAGGCGGCGGCACTGAAGCTTTCTTT.

The chain recombines TRBV6-5 with TRBJ1-1; no clear D. Per germline, CDR1 MNHEY and CDR2 SVGAGI. The CDR3 length is 15 residues. Trimming pared 0 bases from V and 1 base from J, leaving 9 bases between. The CDR3 reads CASSYSVYTNTEAFF. The DNA for the CDR3 is TGTGCCAGCAGTTACTCAGTATACACGAACACTGAAGCTTTCTTT.

The CDR3 DNA follows: TGTGCCAGCAGCCGAGGGGACCCATACAATGAGCAGTTCTTC. Its translation: CASSRGDPYNEQFF. The chain couples TRBV11-3 to TRBJ2-1; TRBD1 or TRBD2 may be the D gene (5 bases each). There are 14 residues in the CDR3. Germline assignment: CDR1 SGHNT and CDR2 YENEEA. V was trimmed by 5 bases and J by 4 bases, leaving 12 bases between them.

V gene TRBV9 combines with J gene TRBJ2-2; 8 bases match TRBD2. The ends lost 6 bases at V and 4 bases at J; junction bases unmatched: 8. The CDR3 spans 15 residues. Germline V CDR1 and CDR2: SGDLS, YYNGEE. CDR3 in amino acids: CASTRAGGFTGELFF. The CDR3 nucleotides read TGTGCCAGCACTCGGGCGGGAGGTTTCACCGGGGAGCTGTTTTTT.

CDR3 in amino acids: CASSPILGQGNTEAFF. The CDR3 DNA sequence: TGTGCCAGCAGCCCGATCCTGGGACAGGGGAACACTGAAGCTTTCTTT. V is TRBV5-4 and J is TRBJ1-1; 9 nucleotides align to TRBD1. J was trimmed by 1 base and V by 4 bases; bases with no gene match: 8. The germline gives CDR1 SGHNT, CDR2 YYREEE (reference sequence). The length of the CDR3 is 16 residues.

This chain joins TRBV29-1 and TRBJ1-1, with D unresolved. The CDR3 has 12 amino acids. The V gene lost 5 bases and the J gene lost 1 base, with 8 bases spanning the gap. Germline V gene sequence: CDR1 SQVTM, CDR2 ANQGSEA. The chain's CDR3 is CSVRDTNTEAFF. For the CDR3, the DNA is TGCAGCGTTCGAGACACGAACACTGAAGCTTTCTTT.

The V call is TRBV6-5, the J call TRBJ2-1, with 10 bases aligning to TRBD2. CDR3 length: 15 amino acids. With V trimmed by 4 bases and J by 8 bases, 8 bases remained unmatched. Germline loops: CDR1 MNHEY, CDR2 SVGAGI. Here the CDR3 DNA reads TGTGCCAGCAGTTTTTCTAGCGGGGGTTACGATGAGCAGTTCTTC. Its protein product is CASSFSSGGYDEQFF.

V is TRBV7-9 and J is TRBJ1-1; D remains ambiguous. The V gene's germline CDR1 is SEHNR and CDR2 FQNEAQ (reference sequence). The CDR3 totals 14 residues. With 5 bases removed from V and 3 bases from J, the gap between germline ends came to 13 bases. The CDR3 nucleotides read TGTGCCAGCAGCGCCACCGGGTCAGACACTGAAGCTTTCTTT. Protein: CASSATGSDTEAFF. The whole variable domain, filled in from reference TRBV7-9 and TRBJ1-1, reads DTGVSQNPRHKITKRGQNVTFRCDPISEHNRLYWYRQTLGQGPEFLTYFQNEAQLEKSRLLSDRFSAERPKGSFSTLEIQRTEQGDSAMYLCASSATGSDTEAFFGQGTRLTVV.

V and J are TRBV5-1 and TRBJ2-7, with 7 nucleotides matching TRBD1. The CDR3 length is 16 residues. The V segment lost 0 bases and the J segment 2 bases; nucleotides outside the gene matches: 8. Germline values: CDR1 SGHRS, CDR2 YFSETQ. Here the CDR3 reads CASSLEATGMAYEQYF. CDR3 nucleotide sequence: TGCGCCAGCAGCTTGGAAGCGACAGGGATGGCCTACGAGCAGTACTTC.

This clone has just a few counts. The chain joins TRBV19 to TRBJ1-6; perhaps TRBD1 as D (6 bases). With 3 bases removed from V and 9 bases from J, the gap between germline ends came to 24 bases. The CDR3 runs to 18 residues. CDR1 and CDR2 from the germline V gene are LNHDA and SQIVND (reference sequence). DNA for the CDR3: TGTGCCAGTAGTATCAGGACGTCGGCAGGGGCGACGGGTTCACCCCTCCACTTT. This encodes CASSIRTSAGATGSPLHF.

The V call is TRBV19, the J call TRBJ2-2; 7 nucleotides line up with TRBD2. The CDR3 is made up of 14 amino acids. Germline V gene lookup returns CDR1 LNHDA and CDR2 SQIVND (reference sequence). V was clipped by 4 bases and J by 1 base; unmatched bases: 0. Written as DNA, the CDR3 is TGTGCCAGTAGTAGCGGGGGGAACACCGGGGAGCTGTTTTTT. Protein: CASSSGGNTGELFF.

This clone was seen only a few times. The chain couples TRBV6-5 to TRBJ1-2, with a possible D match to TRBD1 (6 bases). The V and J ends lost 7 bases and 7 bases respectively, with 16 bases between them. This CDR3 is 13 amino acids long. The V gene's germline CDR1 is MNHEY and CDR2 SVGAGI. The CDR3 coding sequence is TGTGCCAGCAATTATGCAGGGGCGAGTGGCTACACCTTC. Translating it yields CASNYAGASGYTF.

There are a few counts of this clone. The genes are TRBV11-2 and TRBJ2-1; D is ambiguous. From germline, CDR1 is SGHAT and CDR2 FQNNGV. The germline V and J ends were trimmed by 5 bases and 0 bases, with 8 bases remaining between them. This CDR3 has 14 amino acids. The CDR3 reads CASSPMSSYNEQFF. In DNA, the CDR3 is TGTGCCAGCAGCCCGATGAGCTCCTACAATGAGCAGTTCTTC.

This chain connects TRBV30 to TRBJ2-5; TRBD2 agrees at 7 bases. The germline V gene has CDR1 GTSNPN and CDR2 SVGIG (reference sequence). Trimming at V came to 0 bases and at J to 5 bases, leaving 6 bases not matched to a gene. The CDR3 has 14 residues. The CDR3 DNA is TGTGCCTGGAGTGTTGTCGGGGGGTGGGAGACCCAGTACTTC. Translation: CAWSVVGGWETQYF.

J is TRBJ1-5 and V is TRBV6-6, with a possible D match to TRBD1 (6 bases). Germline loops: CDR1 MNHNY, CDR2 SVGAGI (reference sequence). This CDR3 is built from 14 residues. Trimming removed 6 bases from V and 5 bases from J, with 14 bases in between. The CDR3, as DNA: TGTGCCAGCAGCTTACAGGGAGGGGATCAGCCCCAGCATTTT. Encoded protein: CASSLQGGDQPQHF.

This chain joins TRBV7-3 and TRBJ2-3; 12 bases agree with TRBD2. V lost 5 bases, J lost 1 base, and 4 bases stayed unmatched. The CDR3 consists of 16 residues. In germline, CDR1 is SGHTA, CDR2 FQGTGA. CDR3 coding DNA: TGTGCCAGCAGCCGACGGACTAGCGGGGGCACAGATACGCAGTATTTT. This encodes CASSRRTSGGTDTQYF. The full variable domain, rest sourced from reference TRBV7-3 and TRBJ2-3, is GAGVSQTPSNKVTEKGKYVELRCDPISGHTALYWYRQSLGQGPEFLIYFQGTGAADDSGLPNDRFFAVRPEGSVSTLKIQRTERGDSAVYLCASSRRTSGGTDTQYFGPGTRLTVL.

This clone was seen a single time. The chain links TRBV7-9 to TRBJ1-3, with TRBD1 matching over 7 bases. Trimming cost V 0 bases and J 0 bases; bases outside gene matches: 5. This CDR3 spans 17 amino acids. Germline values: CDR1 SEHNR, CDR2 FQNEAQ (reference sequence). The CDR3 region has the DNA TGTGCCAGCAGCTTAGCGGTGGGACAGAGCTCTGGAAACACCATATATTTT. The encoded protein is CASSLAVGQSSGNTIYF.

The chain is built from TRBV2 and TRBJ2-2, with 7 bases lining up with TRBD2. This CDR3 comprises 15 residues. The germline gives CDR1 SNHLY, CDR2 FYNNEI. Trimming at V came to 1 base and at J to 5 bases, leaving 4 bases not matched to a gene. The CDR3 spells CASSEGGRGTGELFF. The CDR3 DNA reads TGTGCCAGCAGTGAAGGAGGGAGGGGTACCGGGGAGCTGTTTTTT.

The chain joins TRBV7-2 to TRBJ2-1; 9 bases line up with TRBD2. The V gene end was trimmed by 3 bases and the J gene end by 0 bases; junction bases not matched to a gene: 9. The CDR3 consists of 18 residues. In germline, CDR1 is SGHTA, CDR2 FQGNSA. The CDR3 sequence: CASSFPSLAGSSYNEQFF. The CDR3 region has the DNA TGTGCCAGCAGCTTCCCGTCACTAGCGGGCAGCTCCTACAATGAGCAGTTCTTC.

The rearrangement links TRBV5-1 to TRBJ1-6; D not certain. CDR1 and CDR2 (germline): SGHRS, YFSETQ. V dropped 0 bases and J dropped 7 bases, with 11 bases sitting between them. This CDR3 is 15 amino acids long. CDR3 DNA sequence: TGCGCCAGCAGCTTGGAGATCCAAACCAATTCACCCCTCCACTTT. The encoded protein is CASSLEIQTNSPLHF.

The chain couples TRBV19 to TRBJ2-5; D may match TRBD1 or TRBD2 (6 bases each). Deletions cut 7 bases from V and 4 bases from J, with 13 bases between. The length of the CDR3 is 13 residues. Germline V gives CDR1 LNHDA, CDR2 SQIVND (reference sequence). The CDR3 here is CASMGGGPETQYF. In nucleotides, the CDR3 is TGTGCCAGTATGGGTGGGGGGCCAGAGACCCAGTACTTC.

The rearrangement joins TRBV4-2 to TRBJ2-7; 8 bases are a match to TRBD2. This CDR3 spans 17 amino acids. V gave up 3 bases and J gave up 6 bases; unmatched junction bases: 16. CDR1 and CDR2 from the germline V gene are LGHNA and YNFKEQ. In DNA, the CDR3 is TGTGCCAGCAGCCAGACATCCCGGGGGGGGGCCTTCGGCGAGCAGTACTTC. Translation gives CASSQTSRGGAFGEQYF.

V gene TRBV5-1 combines with J gene TRBJ2-5; 7 bases map to TRBD1. V lost 2 bases to trimming and J lost 1 base; unmatched junction nucleotides: 2. Germline V gene data show CDR1 as SGHRS and CDR2 as YFSETQ. This CDR3 has 14 amino acids. CDR3 bases: TGCGCCAGCAGCTTAAGGGACAGCCAAGAGACCCAGTACTTC. The encoded protein is CASSLRDSQETQYF.

The gene calls are TRBV5-1 and TRBJ2-7, with TRBD1 identical over 9 bases. The germline gives CDR1 SGHRS, CDR2 YFSETQ. The CDR3 spans 14 residues. The V and J ends lost 4 bases and 5 bases, in that order; junction bases with no gene match: 7. CDR3 sequence reads: CASSVGTGWDEQYF. The CDR3 nucleotides read TGCGCCAGCAGCGTAGGGACAGGGTGGGACGAGCAGTACTTC.